This T cell receptor (beta chain) was observed in a study of beta chain features in type 1 diabetes. In regard to this clone: Its antigen is unidentified.

The CDR3 length is 14 residues. Trimming took off 4 bases at V and 6 bases at J, with 13 bases between the two ends. Germline lookup yields CDR1 KGHSH and CDR2 LQKENI. The sequenced template was cDNA made from the entire isolated RNA. Naive, central memory and regulatory T cell samples averaged about 3.57 million immunoSEQ reads each. The assay was immunoSEQ multiplex PCR, and TCRdb's table has in-frame clones only and misses some. The profile covers 140,000 to 150,000 clones, with more than 10% appearing a single time and approximately 1.3% taken by the ten largest. Study conclusions and caveats: Within patients, naive, central memory and Treg TCRB repertoires seemed more similar than within healthy donors. Sequencing used cDNA, and cells with high TCR expression could therefore be over-represented. Shorter TCRB CDR3s, moderately but significantly so, marked every one of the four CD4+ subsets in Type 1 diabetes patients.

CD4+ naive, central memory, regulatory and stem cell-like memory cells were sorted via CD45RO/CCR7/CD25/CD127/CD95/CD27. The sample consisted of central memory CD4+ T cells from blood. The chain is built from TRBV18 and TRBJ2-1, with a possible D match to TRBD1 (6 bases). The receptor comes from a man younger than 35 with type 1 diabetes. This CDR3 is CASSLEQGSNEQFF. The DNA for the CDR3 is TGTGCCAGCTCACTTGAACAGGGCTCCAATGAGCAGTTCTTC.